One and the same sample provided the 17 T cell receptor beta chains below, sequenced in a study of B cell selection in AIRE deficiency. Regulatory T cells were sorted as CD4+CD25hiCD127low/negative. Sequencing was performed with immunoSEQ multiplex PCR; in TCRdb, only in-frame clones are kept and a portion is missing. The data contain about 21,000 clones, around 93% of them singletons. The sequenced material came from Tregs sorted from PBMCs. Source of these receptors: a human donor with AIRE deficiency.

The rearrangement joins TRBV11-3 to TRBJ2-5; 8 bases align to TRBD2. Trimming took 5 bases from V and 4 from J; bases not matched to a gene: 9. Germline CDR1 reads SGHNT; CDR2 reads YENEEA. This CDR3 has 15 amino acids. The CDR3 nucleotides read TGTGCCAGCAGCAAGCAGGGACTAGGCGGAGAGACCCAGTACTTC. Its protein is CASSKQGLGGETQYF.

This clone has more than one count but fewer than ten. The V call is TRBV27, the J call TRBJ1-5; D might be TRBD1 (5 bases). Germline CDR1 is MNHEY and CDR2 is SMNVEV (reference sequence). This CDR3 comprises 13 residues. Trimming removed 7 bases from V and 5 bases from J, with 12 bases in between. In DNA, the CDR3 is TGTGCCAGCAAGCCAGGGATTTATCAGCCCCAGCATTTT. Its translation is CASKPGIYQPQHF.

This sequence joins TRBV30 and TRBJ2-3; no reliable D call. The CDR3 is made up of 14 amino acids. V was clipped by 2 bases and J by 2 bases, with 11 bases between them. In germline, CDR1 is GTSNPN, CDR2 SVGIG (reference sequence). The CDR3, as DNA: TGTGCCTGGAGTTCGTGGGTGGTCACAGATACGCAGTATTTT. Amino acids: CAWSSWVVTDTQYF.

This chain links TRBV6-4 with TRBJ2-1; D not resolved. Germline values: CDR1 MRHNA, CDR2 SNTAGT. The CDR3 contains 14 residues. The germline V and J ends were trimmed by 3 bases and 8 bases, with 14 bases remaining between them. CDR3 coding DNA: TGTGCCAGCAGTGAACAGCCGTCTTGGGATGAGCAGTTCTTC. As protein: CASSEQPSWDEQFF.

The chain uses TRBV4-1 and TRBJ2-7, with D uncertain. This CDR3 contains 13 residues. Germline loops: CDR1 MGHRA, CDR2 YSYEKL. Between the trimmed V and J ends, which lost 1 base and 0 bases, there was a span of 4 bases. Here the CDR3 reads CASSQANSYEQYF. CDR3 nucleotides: TGCGCCAGCAGCCAAGCGAACTCCTACGAGCAGTACTTC.

CDR3 in DNA: TGTGCCATCAGCCCGGACGGAACTAACTATGGCTACACCTTC. It encodes CAISPDGTNYGYTF. J is TRBJ1-2 and V is TRBV10-3; D is unresolved. Germline V gene lookup returns CDR1 ENHRY and CDR2 SYGVKD. The CDR3 is 14 amino acids. V was shortened by 6 bases and J by 0 bases, with 11 bases between the two germline ends.

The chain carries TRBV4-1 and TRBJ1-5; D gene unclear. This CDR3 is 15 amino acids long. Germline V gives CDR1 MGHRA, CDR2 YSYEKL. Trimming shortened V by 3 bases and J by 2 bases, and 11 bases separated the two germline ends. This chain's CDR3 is CASSHTEWGNQPQHF. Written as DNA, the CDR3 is TGCGCCAGCAGCCATACGGAGTGGGGCAATCAGCCCCAGCATTTT.

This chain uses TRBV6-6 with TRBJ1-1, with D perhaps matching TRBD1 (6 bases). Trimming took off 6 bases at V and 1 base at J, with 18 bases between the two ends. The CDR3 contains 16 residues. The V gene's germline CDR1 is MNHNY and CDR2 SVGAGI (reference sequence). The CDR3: CASRALVGGSNTEAFF. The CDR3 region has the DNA TGTGCCAGCAGGGCCCTAGTCGGGGGCTCGAACACTGAAGCTTTCTTT.

CDR3 sequence: CASSLRTLLGTYNEQFF. The CDR3, as DNA: TGTGCCAGCAGTCTAAGGACACTTCTAGGGACATACAATGAGCAGTTCTTC. The genes are TRBV27 and TRBJ2-1; tentatively, D is TRBD1 (6 bases). Between the trimmed V and J ends, which lost 5 bases and 4 bases, there was a span of 21 bases. Per the germline V gene, CDR1 is MNHEY and CDR2 is SMNVEV (reference sequence). The CDR3 consists of 17 residues.

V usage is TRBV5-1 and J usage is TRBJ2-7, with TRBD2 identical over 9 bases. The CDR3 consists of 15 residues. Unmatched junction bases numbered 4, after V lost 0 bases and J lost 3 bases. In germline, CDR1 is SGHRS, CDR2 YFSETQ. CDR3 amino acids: CASSLGLADFYEQYF. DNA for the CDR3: TGCGCCAGCAGCTTGGGACTAGCGGATTTCTACGAGCAGTACTTC.

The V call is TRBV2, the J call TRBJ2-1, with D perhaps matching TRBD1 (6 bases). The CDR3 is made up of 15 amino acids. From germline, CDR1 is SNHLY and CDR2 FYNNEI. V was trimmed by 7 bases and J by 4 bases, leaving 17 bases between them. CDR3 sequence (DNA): TGTGCCAGCAACCTACAGGGCCCTCGTTACAATGAGCAGTTCTTC. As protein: CASNLQGPRYNEQFF.

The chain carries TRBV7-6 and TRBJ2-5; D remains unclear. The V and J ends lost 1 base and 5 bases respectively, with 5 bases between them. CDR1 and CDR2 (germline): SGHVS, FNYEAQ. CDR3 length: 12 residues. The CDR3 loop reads CASSLVGETQYF. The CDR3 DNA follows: TGTGCCAGCAGCTTAGTGGGGGAGACCCAGTACTTC.

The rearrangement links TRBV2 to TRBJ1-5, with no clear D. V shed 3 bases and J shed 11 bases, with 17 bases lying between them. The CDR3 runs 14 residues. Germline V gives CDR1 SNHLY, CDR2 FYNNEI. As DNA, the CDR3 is TGTGCCAGCAGTGAGGGAAGGATTCGTGTAGCCCAGCATTTT. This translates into CASSEGRIRVAQHF.

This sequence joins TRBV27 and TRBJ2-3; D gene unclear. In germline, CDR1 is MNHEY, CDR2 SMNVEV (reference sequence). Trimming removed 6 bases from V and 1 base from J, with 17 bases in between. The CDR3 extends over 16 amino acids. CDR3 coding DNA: TGTGCCAGCAGCCTTAGTGGGCGCTTCCGCACAGATACGCAGTATTTT. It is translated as CASSLSGRFRTDTQYF.

CDR3 residues: CASSVSGNSYEQYF. The CDR3, as DNA: TGTGCCAGCAGCGTGAGCGGGAACTCCTACGAGCAGTACTTC. The rearrangement uses TRBV9 and TRBJ2-7; 7 nucleotides align to TRBD2. Per the germline V gene, CDR1 is SGDLS and CDR2 is YYNGEE. CDR3 length equals 14 residues. The junction had 2 bases not matched to a gene; V was cut back by 2 bases and J by 0 bases. Full variable domain (rest looked up from reference TRBV9 and TRBJ2-7): DSGVTQTPKHLITATGQRVTLRCSPRSGDLSVYWYQQSLDQGLQFLIQYYNGEERAKGNILERFSAQQFPDLHSELNLSSLELGDSALYFCASSVSGNSYEQYFGPGTRLTVT.

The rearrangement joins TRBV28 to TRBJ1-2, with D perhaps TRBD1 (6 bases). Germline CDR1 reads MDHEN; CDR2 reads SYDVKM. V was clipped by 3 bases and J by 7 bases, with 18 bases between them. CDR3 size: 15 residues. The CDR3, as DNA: TGTGCCAGCAGTTTTTTACAGGAGGGGGGCGGTGGCTACACCTTC. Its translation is CASSFLQEGGGGYTF.

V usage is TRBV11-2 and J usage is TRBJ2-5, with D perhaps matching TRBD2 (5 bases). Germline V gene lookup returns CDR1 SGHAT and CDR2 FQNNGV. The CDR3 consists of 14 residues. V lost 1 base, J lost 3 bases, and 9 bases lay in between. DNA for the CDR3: TGTGCCAGCAGCTTAGGCGGGCTTAAAGAGACCCAGTACTTC. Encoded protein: CASSLGGLKETQYF.